Sequencing of this TCR beta chain was carried out in a study of cytomegalovirus exposure and HLA in healthy donors. A multiplex PCR was run with 60 Vbeta primers and 13 Jbeta primers. Libraries were prepared by immunoSEQ multiplex PCR; TCRdb keeps only in-frame clonotypes and omits some of them. The sample has about 120,000 clones; 70% to 80% are singletons. Overall study results and limits: An Asian-associated ancestry cluster reportedly showed fewer N-insertions than the roughly 670-donor mean in a later analysis.

On this clone itself: Its cognate antigen is unknown.

V dropped 4 bases and J dropped 9 bases, with 11 bases sitting between them. CDR3 length: 12 residues. Germline loops: CDR1 SGDLS, CDR2 YYNGEE. This clonotype originated in a woman aged 40-49 years in good health and CMV-seropositive. The sequenced material came from PBMCs. The V and J genes are TRBV9 and TRBJ2-1, with D unresolved. The chain's CDR3 is CASSPSSREQFF. CDR3 DNA: TGTGCCAGCAGCCCCAGTTCTCGTGAGCAGTTCTTC.